This TCR beta chain is from a study of T cell responses to AZD1222 COVID-19 vaccine. Assay: immunoSEQ multiplex PCR; the TCRdb copy retains only in-frame clones and omits some. The data contain 190,000 or so clones, approximately 91% of them seen just once; the ten biggest clones take up 3% to 3.5%. Looked up from germline, CDR1 is MNHEY and CDR2 is SVGAGI. This CDR3 spans 14 amino acids. Between the trimmed V and J ends, which lost 0 bases and 2 bases, there was a span of 7 bases. Study-level results: The donor group comprised mostly white British people and more females; the analysis possibly underestimated clonal diversity. CD4 TCRs associated with vaccination spanned spike, dominating at 160-218 and 743-854.

With regard to this clone: What it binds is not known.

Combined were second doses at about 4 or about 12 weeks. The sequence derives from an adult who received the AZD1222 COVID-19 vaccine. Material: peripheral blood, obtained 28 days after the second AZD1222 dose. This chain links TRBV6-5 with TRBJ2-5, with TRBD1 as a possible D gene (5 bases). The CDR3 region has the DNA TGTGCCAGCAGTTACTCGGGGCGACAAGAGACCCAGTACTTC. Its translation: CASSYSGRQETQYF.